One and the same sample provided the 21 T cell receptor beta chains below, sequenced in a study of shared clonotypes between healthy human individuals (dated by TCRdb to the early 2020s). The library was produced with the immunoSEQ multiplex PCR assay. Imported from immuneACCESS, the table was reduced by TCRdb to in-frame sequences with V and J called. These copies leave out some clones; in studies compared against another copy, an unresolved V gene accounts for under half, and the cause of the remainder is not known. The sample yields some 2,000,000 clones; around 95% were counted once. 0.1% to 0.15% of the sample comes from the top ten. Specimen: naive CD4+ T cells sorted from blood. This specimen's cell subset or site label, interpreted: CD45RA+ positively selected. The receptors were sampled from a man between 18 and 35 years old in good health.

CDR3 in amino acids: CAWSGGRLVNTIYF. In DNA, the CDR3 is TGTGCCTGGAGCGGGGGCCGCCTGGTAAACACCATATATTTT. The genes are TRBV30 and TRBJ1-3, with D tentatively TRBD1 (6 bases). CDR3 length: 14 residues. From germline, CDR1 is GTSNPN and CDR2 SVGIG (reference sequence). V was trimmed by 3 bases and J by 6 bases, leaving 15 bases between them.

As for this clone: One junction end does not reproduce the germline sequence, and a read error may be involved. This chain joins TRBV5-4 and TRBJ2-1, with unresolved D. CDR1 and CDR2 from the germline V gene are SGHNT and YYREEE (reference sequence). This CDR3 contains 13 residues. The CDR3, as DNA: TGTGCCAGCAGCTTGGACCGAAACAATGTGCAGTTCTTC. It codes for CASSLDRNNVQFF.

The chain employs TRBV2 and TRBJ2-5, with 9 bases aligning to TRBD1. CDR3 length: 14 residues. The ends lost 6 bases at V and 4 bases at J; junction bases unmatched: 6. Germline V gene sequence: CDR1 SNHLY, CDR2 FYNNEI. CDR3 coding DNA: TGTGCCAGCAGGGCGGGGACAGGGAGAGAGACCCAGTACTTC. Translated: CASRAGTGRETQYF.

V and J are TRBV5-1 and TRBJ2-7; unclear D gene. The CDR3 consists of 13 residues. V dropped 0 bases and J dropped 6 bases, with 10 bases sitting between them. The germline V gene has CDR1 SGHRS and CDR2 YFSETQ. The CDR3 region has the DNA TGCGCCAGCAGCTTGGAAGGGATCCTCGAGCAGTACTTC. It specifies CASSLEGILEQYF.

CDR3 in amino acids: CASSGGALSGNTIYF. The CDR3 region has the DNA TGTGCCAGCAGTGGCGGAGCTCTCTCTGGAAACACCATATATTTT. This chain connects TRBV2 to TRBJ1-3; D remains ambiguous. V shed 4 bases and J shed 0 bases, with 10 bases lying between them. Germline values: CDR1 SNHLY, CDR2 FYNNEI. CDR3 length: 15 residues.

The chain links TRBV7-9 to TRBJ2-7; D remains unclear. Trimming took 2 bases from V and 6 from J, leaving 11 bases between them. The germline V gene encodes CDR1 SEHNR and CDR2 FQNEAQ (reference sequence). The CDR3 runs to 13 residues. In DNA form, the CDR3 reads TGTGCCAGCAGCTTATACCCTGGGCTCGAGCAGTACTTC. Amino acids: CASSLYPGLEQYF.

This clone was recorded once. This chain uses TRBV4-3 with TRBJ2-3; no reliable D call. Germline V gene sequence: CDR1 LGHNA, CDR2 YSLEER. V lost 2 bases and J lost 2, with 5 bases in between. The CDR3 has 13 amino acids. The CDR3 is CASSQSLTDTQYF. DNA for the CDR3: TGCGCCAGCAGCCAATCGCTCACAGATACGCAGTATTTT.

The rearrangement joins TRBV5-1 to TRBJ1-2; possibly TRBD1 for D (5 bases). This CDR3 spans 14 amino acids. Trimming cost V 4 bases and J 6 bases, with 16 bases left between them. Germline V gene sequence: CDR1 SGHRS, CDR2 YFSETQ. CDR3 sequence: CASSPGQGENGYTF. CDR3 nucleotides: TGCGCCAGCAGCCCCGGGCAGGGAGAGAATGGCTACACCTTC.

V is TRBV6-1 and J is TRBJ2-2, with D perhaps matching TRBD2 (5 bases). The CDR3 is 12 amino acids. Germline lookup yields CDR1 MNHNS and CDR2 SASEGT. The V end lost 8 bases, the J end lost 5 bases, and 9 bases lay between the germline ends. The CDR3 DNA follows: TGTGCCAGCGGACGGGGAACCGGGGAGCTGTTTTTT. Its translation: CASGRGTGELFF.

The gene calls are TRBV10-1 and TRBJ2-2; 10 bases match TRBD2. The CDR3 sequence is 17 residues long. The V segment lost 0 bases and the J segment 7 bases; nucleotides outside the gene matches: 8. Germline CDR1 reads WNHNN; CDR2 reads SYGVQD (reference sequence). This chain's CDR3 is CASSESASGRVGGELFF. DNA for the CDR3: TGCGCCAGCAGTGAGTCGGCTAGCGGGAGAGTCGGCGGGGAGCTGTTTTTT.

This chain links TRBV28 with TRBJ2-7; TRBD1 matches at 10 bases. The CDR3 sequence is 13 residues long. Trimming took 7 bases from V and 2 from J; bases not matched to a gene: 2. Germline V gene data show CDR1 as MDHEN and CDR2 as SYDVKM. Here the CDR3 DNA reads TGTGCCAGCATAGGGACAGGGGCCTACGAGCAGTACTTC. Its protein is CASIGTGAYEQYF.

The rearrangement joins TRBV6-1 to TRBJ1-6; TRBD1 might be the D (5 bases). V was trimmed by 10 bases and J by 0 bases, leaving 10 bases between them. From germline, CDR1 is MNHNS and CDR2 SASEGT. The CDR3 contains 14 residues. CDR3 bases: TGTGCCACGATCGGGGGCTCCTATAATTCACCCCTCCACTTT. Protein product: CATIGGSYNSPLHF.

The V call is TRBV6-5, the J call TRBJ2-1, with 7 positions matching TRBD1. Germline CDR1 is MNHEY and CDR2 is SVGAGI. The CDR3 has 13 residues. V lost 6 bases, J lost 7 bases, and 6 bases stayed unmatched. CDR3 region: CASSKGTVNEQFF. CDR3 coding DNA: TGTGCCAGCAGCAAAGGGACAGTTAATGAGCAGTTCTTC.

The rearrangement uses TRBV18 and TRBJ1-2, with D tentatively TRBD1 (5 bases). The CDR3 has 16 residues. Trimming shortened V by 3 bases and J by 4 bases, and 18 bases separated the two germline ends. The V gene's germline CDR1 is KGHSH and CDR2 LQKENI. The CDR3 is CASSPPSGGRGYGYTF. The CDR3 DNA is TGTGCCAGCTCACCGCCCTCGGGGGGACGTGGCTATGGCTACACCTTC.

The chain carries TRBV14 and TRBJ2-7; a possible D gene is TRBD2 (5 bases). The CDR3 is made up of 20 amino acids. V was cut by 0 bases and J by 0 bases, with 24 bases left in between. Germline CDR1 is SGHDN and CDR2 is FVKESK. CDR3 sequence (DNA): TGTGCCAGCAGCCAAGATCTCGGCCGAGGGAACAGTAAAAGCTCCTACGAGCAGTACTTC. This gives the protein CASSQDLGRGNSKSSYEQYF.

The V gene is TRBV11-2, the J gene TRBJ2-1; D not certain. Trimming stripped 7 bases from V and 2 bases from J, with 18 bases between. The germline V gene encodes CDR1 SGHAT and CDR2 FQNNGV. CDR3 size: 16 residues. CDR3 sequence: CASTPTGQATYNEQFF. CDR3 coding DNA: TGTGCCAGCACCCCGACGGGCCAGGCGACCTACAATGAGCAGTTCTTC. Together with reference TRBV11-2 and TRBJ2-1, the CDR3 gives the full variable domain: EAGVAQSPRYKIIEKRQSVAFWCNPISGHATLYWYQQILGQGPKLLIQFQNNGVVDDSQLPKDRFSAERLKGVDSTLKIQPAKLEDSAVYLCASTPTGQATYNEQFFGPGTRLTVL.

The J gene is TRBJ1-1, the V gene TRBV5-6; D not certain. V dropped 1 base and J dropped 4 bases, with 14 bases sitting between them. CDR3 length: 15 amino acids. CDR1 is SGHDT and CDR2 is YYEEEE in the germline V gene. CDR3 bases: TGTGCCAGCAGCTTGCCCGGGGTTAGCAGCACTGAAGCTTTCTTT. As protein: CASSLPGVSSTEAFF.

This chain joins TRBV6-5 and TRBJ1-5; perhaps TRBD1 as D (5 bases). V was trimmed by 6 bases and J by 1 base, leaving 13 bases between them. The CDR3 sequence is 15 residues long. The germline gives CDR1 MNHEY, CDR2 SVGAGI. This CDR3 is CASSRGGESNQPQHF. Written as DNA, the CDR3 is TGTGCCAGCAGCCGTGGGGGGGAAAGCAATCAGCCCCAGCATTTT.

This chain uses TRBV30 with TRBJ2-5, with D perhaps TRBD2 (6 bases). The CDR3 extends over 12 amino acids. CDR1 and CDR2 from the germline V gene are GTSNPN and SVGIG (reference sequence). Deletions cut 5 bases from V and 3 bases from J, with 10 bases between. CDR3 sequence (DNA): TGTGCCTGGGGGGACTTTAAAGAGACCCAGTACTTC. This codes for CAWGDFKETQYF. The whole variable domain, filled in from reference TRBV30 and TRBJ2-5, reads SQTIHQWPATLVQPVGSPLSLECTVEGTSNPNLYWYRQAAGRGLQLLFYSVGIGQISSEVPQNLSASRPQDRQFILSSKKLLLSDSGFYLCAWGDFKETQYFGPGTRLLVL.

The rearrangement uses TRBV6-1 and TRBJ2-1; D is perhaps TRBD2 (6 bases). The CDR3 is made up of 13 amino acids. Trimming shortened V by 5 bases and J by 7 bases, and 12 bases separated the two germline ends. The germline gives CDR1 MNHNS, CDR2 SASEGT. The CDR3 DNA follows: TGTGCCAGCAGTCCACCTGGAGGGAATGAGCAGTTCTTC. Its protein is CASSPPGGNEQFF.

The chain couples TRBV2 to TRBJ2-1, with TRBD2 identical over 7 bases. With V trimmed by 6 bases and J by 15 bases, 17 bases remained unmatched. Germline values: CDR1 SNHLY, CDR2 FYNNEI. The CDR3 length is 14 residues. The CDR3 bases are TGTGCCAGCAGCGACTCCCGAAGCGGGGCTAATCTGTTCTTC. Amino acid sequence: CASSDSRSGANLFF. Variable domain in full (rest from reference TRBV2 and TRBJ2-1): EPEVTQTPSHQVTQMGQEVILRCVPISNHLYFYWYRQILGQKVEFLVSFYNNEISEKSEIFDDQFSVERPDGSNFTLKIRSTKLEDSAMYFCASSDSRSGANLFFGPGTRLTVL.